This TCR beta chain was retrieved from a study of CD8+CD57+ T cells in acquired aplastic anemia (dated by TCRdb to about 2018). Regarding the research as a whole: Extracted DNA from sorted CD4+ and CD8+ cells averaged 3.2 ug, ranging from about 0.2 to 30 ug. A CD8+CD57+ expansion meant a frequency higher than the mean frequency seen in healthy subjects.

Patients chosen for sequencing had shown expansion of CD8+CD57+ cells by flow cytometry. Every patient had severe acquired aplastic anemia, diagnosed using the International Study of Aplastic Anemia and Agranulocytosis and Camitta criteria. No patient had received any therapy when blood was sampled. TCR repertoires of sorted CD4+ and CD8+ blood T cells from severe aplastic anemia patients and healthy subjects were deep-sequenced in the study. Patients were enrolled in the USA under clinicaltrials.gov protocols 00001620, 01623167, 00001397, 00071045, 00081523 and 00961064. Ficoll-Paque density gradient centrifugation was used to isolate peripheral blood mononuclear cells. Before DNA extraction, CD4+ and CD8+ T cells were sorted with FACS or magnetic beads. Profiling of TCR beta VDJ combinations and CDR3 sequences used genomic DNA as the template. An Illumina HiSeq 2000 was used for TCR repertoire sequencing. Under the source paper's analysis protocol: Repertoire assessment relied on Simpson's diversity index, CDR3 size and DJ length profiles, and TRBV/TRBJ rearrangement plots. Whichever DNA sequence was most abundant in the deep sequencing data was defined as the immunodominant clone. CDR3 amino acid sequences were screened for sharing across subjects and were compared with published repertoires and the VDJdb database. The public reads were quality trimmed at Q25 with fastp and then assembled into clones with MiXCR by TCRdb, keeping productive beta chains. Each CDR3 protein gets just one entry, which takes the most common genes and DNA from the rows behind it. The V and J calls reflect TCRdb's pipeline rather than the authors' work. Here the sample has 250,000 or so distinct CDR3 sequences; about 44% occur a single time. Less than 9% of the sample is taken by the ten largest.

Study-wide conclusions, independent of this receptor: Between patients and healthy controls, no significant difference in CD8+ Simpson's diversity was found (P=0.060). Fewer than 35 CD8+ CDR3 sequences were found to be shared between patients and controls, but these sequences appeared to be highly expressed in patients and within the immunodominant clones of the patients.

On this clonotype: This receptor's antigen is unknown. No base quality information exists; no much larger clone differs at one position.

Compared with germline, V lacks 2 bases and J lacks 2 bases; bases without a gene match: 2. The CDR3 measures 16 amino acids from cysteine to phenylalanine. Just the 48-base CDR3 DNA is kept, in frame starting at base 1. From the germline V gene, CDR1 is MNHEY and CDR2 is SVGAGI. Recombination joined TRBV6-5 with TRBJ2-6; TRBD2 aligns with 8 central bases. The receptor's source is a human donor with aplastic anemia. The sequenced sample consisted of sorted CD4+, CD8+, or CD8+CD57+ T cells (not recorded which) from PBMCs. In nucleotides, the sequence is TGTGCCAGCAGTTACACGGGGGGGACTGGGGCCAACGTCCTGACTTTC. This yields the protein CASSYTGGTGANVLTF.